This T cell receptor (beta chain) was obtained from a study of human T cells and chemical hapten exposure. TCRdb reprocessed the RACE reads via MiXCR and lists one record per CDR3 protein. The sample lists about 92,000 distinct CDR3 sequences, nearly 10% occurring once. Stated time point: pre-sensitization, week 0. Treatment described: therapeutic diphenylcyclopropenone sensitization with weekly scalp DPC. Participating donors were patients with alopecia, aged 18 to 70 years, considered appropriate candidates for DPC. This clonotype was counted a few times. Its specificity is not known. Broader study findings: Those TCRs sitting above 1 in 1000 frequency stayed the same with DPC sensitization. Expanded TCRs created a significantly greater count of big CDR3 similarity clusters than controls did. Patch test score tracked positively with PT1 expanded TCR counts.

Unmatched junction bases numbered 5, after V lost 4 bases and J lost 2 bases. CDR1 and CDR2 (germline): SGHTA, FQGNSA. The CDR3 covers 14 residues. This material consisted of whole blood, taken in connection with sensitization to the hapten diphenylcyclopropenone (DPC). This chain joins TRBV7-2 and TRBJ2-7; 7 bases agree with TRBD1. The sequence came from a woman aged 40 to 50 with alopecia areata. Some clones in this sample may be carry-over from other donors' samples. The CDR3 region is CASSWTGQTYEQYF. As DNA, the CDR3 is TGTGCCAGCAGCTGGACGGGACAGACCTACGAGCAGTACTTC.